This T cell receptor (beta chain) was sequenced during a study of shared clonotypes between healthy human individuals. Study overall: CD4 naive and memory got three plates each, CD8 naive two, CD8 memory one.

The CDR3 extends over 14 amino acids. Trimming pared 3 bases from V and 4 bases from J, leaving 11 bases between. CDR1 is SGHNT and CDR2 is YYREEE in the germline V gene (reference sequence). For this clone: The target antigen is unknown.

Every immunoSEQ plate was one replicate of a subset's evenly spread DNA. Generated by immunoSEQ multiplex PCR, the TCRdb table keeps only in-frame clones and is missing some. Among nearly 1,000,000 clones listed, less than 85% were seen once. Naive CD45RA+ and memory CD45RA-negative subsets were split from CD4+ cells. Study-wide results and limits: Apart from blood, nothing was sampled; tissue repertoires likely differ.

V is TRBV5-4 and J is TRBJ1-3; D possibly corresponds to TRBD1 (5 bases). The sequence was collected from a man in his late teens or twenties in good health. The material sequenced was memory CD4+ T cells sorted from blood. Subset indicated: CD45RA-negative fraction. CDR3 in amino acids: CASSWQGAGNTIYF. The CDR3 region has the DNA TGTGCCAGCAGCTGGCAGGGCGCGGGAAACACCATATATTTT.